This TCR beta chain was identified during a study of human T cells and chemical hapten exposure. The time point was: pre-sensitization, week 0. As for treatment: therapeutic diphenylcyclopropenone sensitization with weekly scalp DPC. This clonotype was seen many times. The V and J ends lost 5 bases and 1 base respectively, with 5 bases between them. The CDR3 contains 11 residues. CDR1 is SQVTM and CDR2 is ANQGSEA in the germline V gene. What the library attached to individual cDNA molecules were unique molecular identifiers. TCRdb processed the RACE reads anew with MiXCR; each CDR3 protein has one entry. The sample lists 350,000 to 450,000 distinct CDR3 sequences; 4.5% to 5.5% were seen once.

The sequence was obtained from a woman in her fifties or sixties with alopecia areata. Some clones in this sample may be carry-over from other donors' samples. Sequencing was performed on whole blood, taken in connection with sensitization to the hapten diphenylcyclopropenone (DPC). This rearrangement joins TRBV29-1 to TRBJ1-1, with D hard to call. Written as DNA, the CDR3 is TGCAGCGTTCTGGCGAACACTGAAGCTTTCTTT. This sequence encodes CSVLANTEAFF.